This TCR beta chain was obtained from a study of vaccination and CD4 T cells after COVID-19. Study as a whole: Cells were stimulated with overlapping spike peptides from SARS-CoV-2, HCoV-NL63, HCoV-OC43 and HCoV-229E.

Treatment denoted: roughly 11-day PBMC culture with coronavirus spike peptide pools or control peptides (ViraFEST assay). Investigators isolated CD4+ T cells by negative selection after 10 days of culture. Cultured CD4+ T cell DNA was sequenced using the Oncomine TCR Beta short-read assay. TCRdb itself ran the PCR reads through MiXCR, one entry per CDR3 protein. In the table there are about 14,000 distinct CDR3 sequences, under 40% of which are singletons. CDR3 size: 16 residues. The germline V gene has CDR1 DFQATT and CDR2 SNEGSKA (reference sequence). V lost 0 bases, J lost 2 bases, and 14 bases lay in between. With regard to this clonotype: The antigen is undetermined.

V is TRBV20-1 and J is TRBJ1-5; tentative D call: TRBD1 (5 bases). The TCR sequence derives from a human donor who had recovered from COVID-19. Material: CD4+ T cells from blood, cultured in vitro. CDR3 nucleotides: TGCAGTGCTAGAGATCTCCGGGGGATGGGCAATCAGCCCCAGCATTTT. The encoded protein is CSARDLRGMGNQPQHF.